Shown below are 29 T cell receptor beta chains from a single sample sequenced in a study of T cells in localized non-small cell lung cancer. Method: immunoSEQ multiplex PCR; TCRdb's copy keeps in-frame clones and lacks some. The sample contains more than 600 clones, about a third of which appear only once. The sample here was normal lung tissue next to the tumor, taken before any cancer treatment. The receptors here all came from a man aged 35 to 69 with stage I lung adenocarcinoma.

The chain carries TRBV19 and TRBJ1-2, with D maybe TRBD1 (5 bases). Trimming took 6 bases from V and 8 from J, leaving 13 bases between them. This CDR3 is built from 12 residues. The germline CDR1 and CDR2 sequences are LNHDA and SQIVND (reference sequence). The CDR3 coding sequence is TGTGCCAGTAGGGACCCGGGACGCGGCTACACCTTC. It specifies CASRDPGRGYTF.

The chain joins TRBV1 to TRBJ1-1. TRBV1 is labeled a pseudogene. The CDR3 spans 15 residues. CDR3: CASSQVQGGGTEAFF. CDR3 DNA sequence: TGCGCCAGCAGCCAAGTTCAGGGTGGGGGCACTGAAGCTTTCTTT.

The gene calls are TRBV29-1 and TRBJ1-5, with D possibly TRBD1 on 6 matching bases. This CDR3 contains 13 residues. CDR1 and CDR2 from the germline V gene are SQVTM and ANQGSEA. V gave up 6 bases and J gave up 5 bases, with 14 bases separating them. The CDR3 bases are TGCAGCGTAAAGGGAGGGGGGGATCAGCCCCAGCATTTT. It translates to CSVKGGGDQPQHF.

CDR3 protein: CASSPRQGEGTEAFF. The CDR3 nucleotides are TGTGCCAGCAGCCCAAGACAGGGTGAAGGAACTGAAGCTTTCTTT. The rearrangement joins TRBV11-3 to TRBJ1-1; 7 nucleotides agree with TRBD1. J was trimmed by 5 bases and V by 5 bases; bases with no gene match: 11. The length of the CDR3 is 15 residues. Germline-derived CDR1 and CDR2 are SGHNT and YENEEA.

The chain recombines TRBV11-3 with TRBJ1-2; TRBD1 might be the D (5 bases). CDR1 is SGHNT and CDR2 is YENEEA in the germline V gene. CDR3 length equals 15 residues. The germline V and J ends were trimmed by 5 bases and 6 bases, with 19 bases remaining between them. The CDR3 DNA is TGTGCCAGCAGCCCACCGCGCGGGGGAGGCGATGGCTACACCTTC. Translating gives CASSPPRGGGDGYTF.

The chain employs TRBV10-3 and TRBJ1-4; D is ambiguous. The germline V and J ends were trimmed by 0 bases and 3 bases, with 8 bases remaining between them. Germline lookup yields CDR1 ENHRY and CDR2 SYGVKD. There are 15 residues in the CDR3. The CDR3 sequence: CAISESSQSNEKLFF. The CDR3 nucleotides read TGTGCCATCAGTGAGTCGAGTCAGTCTAATGAAAAACTGTTTTTT.

V gene TRBV9 combines with J gene TRBJ1-1; D possibly corresponds to TRBD1 (5 bases). With 3 bases removed from V and 5 bases from J, the gap between germline ends came to 23 bases. Germline-derived CDR1 and CDR2 are SGDLS and YYNGEE. The CDR3 covers 17 residues. The CDR3 sequence is CASSAVVGTGWVTEAFF. The CDR3 DNA sequence: TGTGCCAGCAGCGCCGTGGTCGGGACGGGGTGGGTAACTGAAGCTTTCTTT.

This clone was counted a few times. The V and J genes are TRBV7-8 and TRBJ1-1; no clear D. Trimming cost V 5 bases and J 2 bases, with 9 bases left between them. This CDR3 spans 13 amino acids. CDR1 is SGHVS and CDR2 is FQNEAQ in the germline V gene. The CDR3 sequence: CASSEDLNTEAFF. CDR3 sequence (DNA): TGTGCCAGCAGCGAGGACCTCAACACTGAAGCTTTCTTT.

V gene TRBV6-8 combines with J gene TRBJ2-3; D gene ambiguous. The CDR3 has 15 residues. The V gene lost 5 bases and the J gene lost 3 bases, with 15 bases spanning the gap. Germline CDR1 reads MNHGY; CDR2 reads SAAAGT. This CDR3 reads CASSPLTPRTDTQYF. CDR3 DNA: TGTGCCAGCAGTCCACTTACCCCCCGAACAGATACGCAGTATTTT.

This clone has just a few counts. The J gene is TRBJ2-7, the V gene TRBV11-3, with TRBD1 matching over 10 bases. Germline V gene data show CDR1 as SGHNT and CDR2 as YENEEA. Trimming took 4 bases from V and 2 from J; bases not matched to a gene: 2. This CDR3 has 14 amino acids. This chain's CDR3 is CASSWGQGPYEQYF. DNA of the CDR3: TGTGCCAGCAGCTGGGGACAGGGGCCCTACGAGCAGTACTTC.

Here the CDR3 reads CASSADISGNTIYF. As DNA, the CDR3 is TGTGCCAGCAGCGCGGACATCTCTGGAAACACCATATATTTT. This chain connects TRBV9 to TRBJ1-3, with TRBD1 as a possible D gene (5 bases). CDR1 SGDLS and CDR2 YYNGEE come from the germline V gene. The CDR3 extends over 14 amino acids. V was shortened by 3 bases and J by 0 bases, with 7 bases between the two germline ends.

The rearrangement uses TRBV10-2 and TRBJ2-7; no reliable D call. Per the germline V gene, CDR1 is WSHSY and CDR2 is SAAADI. The length of the CDR3 is 14 residues. Trimming stripped 0 bases from V and 1 base from J, with 7 bases between. CDR3 nucleotide sequence: TGCGCCAGCAGTGAGTCGGGCAGGTCCTACGAGCAGTACTTC. It specifies CASSESGRSYEQYF.

In the case of this clone: One end of the junction varies from germline; a read error may be responsible. This chain connects TRBV10-1 to TRBJ2-7, with D perhaps TRBD1 or TRBD2 (5 bases each). This CDR3 is 13 amino acids long. Germline CDR1 and CDR2: WNHNN and SYGVQD (reference sequence). In DNA, the CDR3 is TGCGCCAACAGTGAGACGGGGCCCTACGAGCAGTACTTC. As protein: CANSETGPYEQYF.

As concerns this clone: The CDR3 goes on 1 residue after the read ends, and that part is filled in from the germline J gene. This rearrangement joins TRBV6-1 to TRBJ1-5, with a possible D match to TRBD1 (5 bases). The CDR3 is 17 amino acids. Trimming removed 1 base from V and 2 bases from J, with 15 bases in between. CDR1 MNHNS and CDR2 SASEGT come from the germline V gene. CDR3 in amino acids: CASSEENRGKGNQPQHF. The covered CDR3 bases are TGTGCCAGCAGTGAAGAGAACCGGGGGAAAGGCAATCAGCCCCAGCAT.

This clone was observed a handful of times. The chain combines TRBV9 with TRBJ2-5, with 8 nucleotides matching TRBD1. The CDR3 sequence is 15 residues long. Germline CDR1 is SGDLS and CDR2 is YYNGEE. J gave up 4 bases and V 3 bases, and 8 bases lay outside the gene matches. The CDR3 protein is CASSEAGGDGETQYF. The CDR3 nucleotides are TGTGCCAGCAGCGAGGCAGGGGGCGACGGAGAGACCCAGTACTTC.

The chain carries TRBV30 and TRBJ1-2; 9 positions match TRBD1. The CDR3 loop spans 13 amino acids. After removal of 4 bases from V and 4 bases from J, the junction contained 4 bases not matched to a gene. The germline V gene has CDR1 GTSNPN and CDR2 SVGIG (reference sequence). In nucleotides, the CDR3 is TGTGCCTGGAAAATGGACAGGGGCTATGGCTACACCTTC. As protein: CAWKMDRGYGYTF.

This chain joins TRBV1 and TRBJ2-1; TRBD2, the table's D call, lacks a check against the DNA. TRBV1 is deemed a pseudogene. The CDR3 covers 15 residues. The CDR3 nucleotides read TGCGCCAGCAGCCAAGATGGGACTAGGTACAATGAGCAGTTCTTC. Translated: CASSQDGTRYNEQFF.

V is TRBV29-1 and J is TRBJ2-3; D may correspond to TRBD1 or TRBD2 (6 bases each). CDR1 and CDR2 from the germline V gene are SQVTM and ANQGSEA. With 7 bases removed from V and 3 bases from J, the gap between germline ends came to 17 bases. This CDR3 is built from 14 residues. The CDR3 nucleotides read TGCAGCGGTAGGGGGGTGCCCGGGACAGATACGCAGTATTTT. Protein sequence: CSGRGVPGTDTQYF.

This clone has a single count. This rearrangement joins TRBV19 to TRBJ2-7; 9 bases map to TRBD1. Germline lookup yields CDR1 LNHDA and CDR2 SQIVND (reference sequence). J was trimmed by 2 bases and V by 4 bases; bases with no gene match: 6. This CDR3 region has 15 residues. This CDR3 is CASSTGTGFAYEQYF. The CDR3 DNA is TGTGCCAGTAGTACTGGGACAGGGTTTGCCTACGAGCAGTACTTC.

This clone has more than one count but fewer than ten. V and J are TRBV19 and TRBJ1-1; no reliable D call. The length of the CDR3 is 12 residues. CDR1 LNHDA and CDR2 SQIVND come from the germline V gene (reference sequence). Trimming shortened V by 5 bases and J by 4 bases, and 8 bases separated the two germline ends. CDR3 protein: CASSHGSTEAFF. CDR3 coding DNA: TGTGCCAGTAGTCATGGCAGCACTGAAGCTTTCTTT.

Concerning this clone: Without the conserved terminal phenylalanine or tryptophan, this CDR3 likely stems from a read error. It is unclear where the CDR3 begins or ends on the DNA, so no DNA is shown, and the CDR3 is as TCRdb lists it. V and J are TRBV30 and TRBJ2-7; the table's D call TRBD1 went unverified against the DNA. The CDR3 extends over 12 residues, inclusive of both ends. Germline-derived CDR1 and CDR2 are GTSNPN and SVGIG (reference sequence). CDR3: CAWSSKGQGIEL.

V and J are TRBV25-1 and TRBJ1-1; 7 nucleotides align to TRBD1. The CDR3 is 15 amino acids. Germline CDR1 MGHDK, CDR2 SYGVNS. V dropped 3 bases and J dropped 6; count of bases not matched to a gene: 10. DNA of the CDR3: TGTGCCAGCAGTGAGGCCCGGGACAGAGGCGCTGAAGCTTTCTTT. Protein sequence: CASSEARDRGAEAFF.

This clone is medium-sized in the sample. The read ends 1 residue before the CDR3 terminus; that terminus is restored from the germline J gene. The chain joins TRBV6-1 to TRBJ1-1, with 7 nucleotides matching TRBD1. The V segment lost 1 base and the J segment 3 bases; nucleotides outside the gene matches: 2. Germline CDR1 is MNHNS and CDR2 is SASEGT. The CDR3 has 14 residues. The part of the CDR3 DNA that was read is TGTGCCAGCAGTGAAGACAGGGGAGACACTGAAGCTTTC. It specifies CASSEDRGDTEAF. The CDR3 as a whole reads CASSEDRGDTEAFF.

The chain combines TRBV28 with TRBJ2-6; no firm D call. Trimming left V 7 bases short and J 4 bases short, with 5 bases between. The CDR3 has 12 residues. Germline V gene data show CDR1 as MDHEN and CDR2 as SYDVKM. The DNA for the CDR3 is TGTGCCAGCAATTGGGGGGCCAACGTCCTGACTTTC. This translates into CASNWGANVLTF.

This clone was recorded a few times. The junction departs from germline at one end; a sequencing error may be responsible. The J gene is TRBJ2-3, the V gene TRBV6-8; D is undetermined. Germline assignment: CDR1 MNHGY and CDR2 SAAAGT. The CDR3 consists of 12 residues. CDR3 DNA sequence: TGTGCCATCAGTGGTGGTGAGGATACGCAGTATTTT. It translates to CAISGGEDTQYF.

This clone was counted a few times. This rearrangement joins TRBV7-1 to TRBJ1-2; 9 nucleotides match TRBD1. TRBV7-1 is flagged as an ORF with uncertain function. Trimming removed 5 bases from V and 1 base from J; junction bases left unmatched: 2. The CDR3 contains 14 residues. As DNA, the CDR3 is TGTGCCAGCAGCGAGGGACAGGGTAACTATGGCTACACCTTC. It codes for CASSEGQGNYGYTF.

This clone ranks as large. J is TRBJ2-2 and V is TRBV9; 13 bases match TRBD2. Trimming cost V 3 bases and J 1 base; bases outside gene matches: 0. Germline V gene lookup returns CDR1 SGDLS and CDR2 YYNGEE. This CDR3 contains 16 residues. In DNA, the CDR3 is TGTGCCAGCAGCGGACTAGCGGGAGGGAACACCGGGGAGCTGTTTTTT. Protein: CASSGLAGGNTGELFF.

Written as DNA, the CDR3 is TGTGCCAGTAGCTGGGGACAGGCTTACTACAATGAGCAGTTCTTC. Translating gives CASSWGQAYYNEQFF. The chain links TRBV19 to TRBJ2-1; 8 positions agree with TRBD1. The CDR3 covers 15 residues. V was pared by 6 bases and J by 3 bases, with 7 bases of the junction left unmatched. The germline gives CDR1 LNHDA, CDR2 SQIVND (reference sequence).

This clone was found a few times. V is TRBV9 and J is TRBJ1-1; 9 nucleotides match TRBD1. This CDR3 has 16 amino acids. J gave up 1 base and V 5 bases, and 9 bases lay outside the gene matches. Germline-derived CDR1 and CDR2 are SGDLS and YYNGEE. The CDR3 loop is CASSRQGVGKNTEAFF. The CDR3 nucleotides are TGTGCCAGCAGTAGACAGGGGGTCGGGAAGAACACTGAAGCTTTCTTT.